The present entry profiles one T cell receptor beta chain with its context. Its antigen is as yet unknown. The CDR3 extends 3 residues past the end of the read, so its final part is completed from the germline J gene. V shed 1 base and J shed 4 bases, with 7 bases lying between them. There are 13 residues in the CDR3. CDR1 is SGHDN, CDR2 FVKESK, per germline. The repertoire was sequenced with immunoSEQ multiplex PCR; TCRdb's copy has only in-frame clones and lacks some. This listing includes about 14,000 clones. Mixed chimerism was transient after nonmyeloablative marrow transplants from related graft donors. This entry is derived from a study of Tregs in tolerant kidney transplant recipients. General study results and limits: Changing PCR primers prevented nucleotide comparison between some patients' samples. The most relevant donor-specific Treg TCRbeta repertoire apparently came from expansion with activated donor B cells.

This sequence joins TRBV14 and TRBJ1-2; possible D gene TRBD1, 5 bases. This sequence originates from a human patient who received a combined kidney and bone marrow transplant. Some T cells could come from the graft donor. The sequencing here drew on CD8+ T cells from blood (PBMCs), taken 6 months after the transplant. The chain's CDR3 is CASSQGQSYGYTF. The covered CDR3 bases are TGTGCCAGCAGCCAAGGACAGTCCTATGGC.